The source of this T cell receptor (beta chain) is a study of post-analysis software for immune sequencing data. The CDR3 is made up of 14 amino acids. The germline CDR1 and CDR2 sequences are SEHNR and FQNEAQ (reference sequence). Trimming stripped 4 bases from V and 8 bases from J, with 17 bases between. This clonotype was detected ten times or more. Its specificity is unknown. Sequencing libraries made from TCR beta cDNA carried unique molecular identifiers. TCRdb processed the PCR reads anew with MiXCR; each CDR3 protein has one entry. The sample lists about 200,000 distinct CDR3 sequences, approximately 29% occurring once. General study results and limits: Relative to controls, patients had about five TRBV segments at higher frequency, with TRBV5-6, TRBV5-1 and TRBV20-1 among these. Diversity measured as normalized Chao1 was significantly lower in multiple sclerosis patients than in controls.

The chain couples TRBV7-9 to TRBJ1-2, with no clear D. The sequencing input was blood. This TCR was recovered from a girl under 18 with multiple sclerosis. CDR3 bases: TGTGCCAGCAGCTCGATAGCAGGCCAGTACGGCTACACCTTC. Residues: CASSSIAGQYGYTF.